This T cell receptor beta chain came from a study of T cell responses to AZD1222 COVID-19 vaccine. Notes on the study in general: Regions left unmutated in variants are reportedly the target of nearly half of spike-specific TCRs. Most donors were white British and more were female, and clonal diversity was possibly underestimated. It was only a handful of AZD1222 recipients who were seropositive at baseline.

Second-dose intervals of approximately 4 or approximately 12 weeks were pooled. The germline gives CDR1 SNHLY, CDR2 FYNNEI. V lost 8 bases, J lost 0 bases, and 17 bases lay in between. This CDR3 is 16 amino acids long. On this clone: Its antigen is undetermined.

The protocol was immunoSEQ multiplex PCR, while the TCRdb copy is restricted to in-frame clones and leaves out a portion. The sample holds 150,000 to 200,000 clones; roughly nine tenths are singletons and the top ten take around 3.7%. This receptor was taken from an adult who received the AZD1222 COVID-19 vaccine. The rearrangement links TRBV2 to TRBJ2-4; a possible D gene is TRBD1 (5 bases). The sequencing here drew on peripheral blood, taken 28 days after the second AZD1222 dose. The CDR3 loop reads CASLGGAALAKNIQYF. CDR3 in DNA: TGTGCCAGCCTAGGTGGGGCAGCGCTAGCCAAAAACATTCAGTACTTC.